This entry lists 11 T cell receptor beta chains sequenced from one sample in a study of Ad26.COV2.S vaccination and SARS-CoV-2 variants. Assay: immunoSEQ multiplex PCR; the TCRdb copy retains only in-frame clones and omits some. This sample has nearly 400,000 clones; 89% occur once, and the top ten carry under 2%. Specified treatment: around 19 received Ad26.COV2.S at low or high dose, single or two shots; 5 received placebo; per-sample allocation not given. Specimen acquisition occurred on day 63 following the initial vaccine or placebo injection. The specimen was peripheral blood, collected in a trial of Ad26.COV2.S vaccine versus placebo. The receptors come from a person between 18 and 65 years old who received the Ad26.COV2.S COVID-19 vaccine or a placebo.

The rearrangement joins TRBV7-9 to TRBJ1-4, with D perhaps matching TRBD1 (6 bases). The CDR3 is 18 amino acids. Germline assignment: CDR1 SEHNR and CDR2 FQNEAQ (reference sequence). Between the trimmed V and J ends, which lost 6 bases and 7 bases, there was a span of 27 bases. CDR3 in DNA: TGTGCCAGCAGTCCCCTTCAGACCCAGGGGTGGGGTTTTGAAAAACTGTTTTTT. It codes for CASSPLQTQGWGFEKLFF.

The rearrangement links TRBV7-2 to TRBJ1-1; 7 nucleotides align to TRBD1. V lost 1 base, J lost 4 bases, and 3 bases stayed unmatched. The CDR3 is made up of 14 amino acids. Germline CDR1 SGHTA, CDR2 FQGNSA. CDR3 DNA sequence: TGTGCCAGCAGCTTAGACAGGGGTATCACTGAAGCTTTCTTT. Protein sequence: CASSLDRGITEAFF.

The chain couples TRBV7-2 to TRBJ2-1; 11 bases agree with TRBD2. The germline V gene has CDR1 SGHTA and CDR2 FQGNSA. This CDR3 contains 16 residues. With V trimmed by 1 base and J by 6 bases, 5 bases remained unmatched. The CDR3 here is CASSLEPSGRSNEQFF. CDR3 DNA: TGTGCCAGCAGCTTAGAGCCTAGCGGGAGGTCCAATGAGCAGTTCTTC.

The CDR3 sequence: CASSFGDSLEGYTF. The CDR3 nucleotides read TGCGCCAGCAGCTTTGGAGACTCCTTGGAGGGCTACACCTTC. J is TRBJ1-2 and V is TRBV5-1; no firm D call. Trimming shortened V by 2 bases and J by 8 bases, and 16 bases separated the two germline ends. This CDR3 contains 14 residues. Germline lookup yields CDR1 SGHRS and CDR2 YFSETQ.

V and J are TRBV6-5 and TRBJ1-1; D possibly corresponds to TRBD1 (5 bases). Germline V gene lookup returns CDR1 MNHEY and CDR2 SVGAGI. Trimming left V 6 bases short and J 0 bases short, with 14 bases between. The CDR3 spans 15 residues. The CDR3 region is CASSLFGTLNTEAFF. CDR3 DNA: TGTGCCAGCAGCTTATTTGGGACGTTGAACACTGAAGCTTTCTTT.

This chain joins TRBV11-3 and TRBJ2-5; no clear D. The ends were cut back, 1 base at V and 5 bases at J, with 11 bases in the middle. Per germline, CDR1 SGHNT and CDR2 YENEEA. CDR3 size: 14 residues. CDR3 amino acids: CASSLGFRDETQYF. In DNA, the CDR3 is TGTGCCAGCAGCTTAGGGTTTAGGGATGAGACCCAGTACTTC.

The V gene is TRBV7-9, the J gene TRBJ2-1; a weak D match, TRBD1 (5 bases). This CDR3 comprises 13 residues. Germline V lookup: CDR1 SEHNR, CDR2 FQNEAQ (reference sequence). V was pared by 5 bases and J by 10 bases, with 15 bases between. CDR3: CASSPPGKEEQFF. The DNA of the CDR3 is TGTGCCAGCAGCCCCCCAGGGAAGGAGGAGCAGTTCTTC.

The chain recombines TRBV30 with TRBJ1-2; D possibly corresponds to TRBD1 (5 bases). The CDR3 extends over 13 amino acids. Between the trimmed V and J ends, which lost 4 bases and 0 bases, there was a span of 9 bases. The V gene's germline CDR1 is GTSNPN and CDR2 SVGIG (reference sequence). This CDR3 reads CAWIGGTNYGYTF. CDR3 coding DNA: TGTGCCTGGATTGGGGGAACTAACTATGGCTACACCTTC. Full variable domain (missing parts from reference TRBV30 and TRBJ1-2): SQTIHQWPATLVQPVGSPLSLECTVEGTSNPNLYWYRQAAGRGLQLLFYSVGIGQISSEVPQNLSASRPQDRQFILSSKKLLLSDSGFYLCAWIGGTNYGYTFGSGTRLTVV.

The V and J genes are TRBV6-5 and TRBJ1-6; 8 bases fit TRBD1. The trim removed 2 bases at V and 10 bases at J, leaving 10 bases unmatched. Germline V lookup: CDR1 MNHEY, CDR2 SVGAGI. This CDR3 region has 16 residues. Here the CDR3 DNA reads TGTGCCAGCAGTTACGGGAGGACAGGGCCTCTGTCACCCCTCCACTTT. This translates into CASSYGRTGPLSPLHF.

This rearrangement joins TRBV15 to TRBJ2-1, with D maybe TRBD1 (6 bases). The CDR3 has 14 residues. Germline assignment: CDR1 LNHNV and CDR2 YYDKDF (reference sequence). V gave up 0 bases and J gave up 7 bases, with 10 bases separating them. For the CDR3, the DNA is TGTGCCACCAGCAGAGATGGTAGGGGGAATGAGCAGTTCTTC. Translation gives CATSRDGRGNEQFF.

A remark on this clone: The sample holds other DNA sequences that translate to the same CDR3. This chain joins TRBV30 and TRBJ2-5, with TRBD1 matching over 9 bases. Trimming cost V 5 bases and J 4 bases; bases outside gene matches: 2. The V gene's germline CDR1 is GTSNPN and CDR2 SVGIG (reference sequence). CDR3 length equals 12 residues. The CDR3 nucleotides read TGTGCCTGGGGGGGACAGGGAGAGACCCAGTACTTC. Protein sequence: CAWGGQGETQYF. Full variable domain (rest looked up from reference TRBV30 and TRBJ2-5): SQTIHQWPATLVQPVGSPLSLECTVEGTSNPNLYWYRQAAGRGLQLLFYSVGIGQISSEVPQNLSASRPQDRQFILSSKKLLLSDSGFYLCAWGGQGETQYFGPGTRLLVL.